This TCR beta chain was captured by sequencing in a study of blood T cell repertoires in COVID-19 (dated by TCRdb to the early 2020s). Study-wide context: Samples from collaborators originated in the United States, Italy and Spain and spanned both the acute and convalescent phases of COVID-19. The material from the prospective study consisted of cDNA or gDNA derived from T cells, B-cell-depleted T cells, or PBMCs. Deeply sampled blood TCRbeta repertoires from subjects exposed to, actively infected with, or recovered from COVID-19 were included in the dataset. The repertoires were released in a freely available public database meant as a resource for research on the immune response to SARS-CoV-2. The samples were drawn from two sources: the first 160 participants of the ongoing ImmuneRACE study, and 1,254 subjects contributed by 6 global collaborators. Nearly every sample came with metadata listing a de-identified subject ID, COVID-19 status, age in years and sex. Where available, HLA class I and class II types were obtained from metadata supplied by the sample provider rather than from assay-based typing. On the study overall, not on this receptor specifically: How much clinical and demographic metadata was included differed by source and by participant, and the metadata was provided uncurated.

Each collaborating institution followed its own protocols to collect whole blood in K2EDTA tubes. For TCRbeta analysis, collaborator samples were shipped as frozen whole blood, as isolated PBMCs, or as DNA extracted from either sample type. TCRbeta CDR3 regions were amplified from genomic DNA by means of the immunoSEQ Assay, a bias-controlled multiplex PCR. Turning to the authors' computational methods: The number of nucleated cells in each sample was estimated from the amplification of reference gene primers within the assay. To quantify the absolute abundance of each unique TCRbeta CDR3 rearrangement, sequence reads were collapsed and filtered. For each sample, productive Simpson clonality was calculated as the square root of Simpson's diversity index across productive rearrangements. TCRdb obtained this table from immuneACCESS and retained in-frame rearrangements with V and J assigned. These tables miss some clones; where compared with another copy, unresolved V genes account for less than half of the shortfall, and the remainder is unexplained. The DNA was the basis for D and trimming; V, J and clone size are from that table. Across this sample there are 150,000 to 200,000 clones, with roughly 80% seen only once. The biggest ten clones account for about 8.4% of the sample.

Regarding this clone: Its recognized antigen is unknown. No base qualities exist here, and no much larger clone lies one base off it.

The sequencing input was peripheral blood. This clonotype was obtained from a woman in her 70s with acute or convalescent COVID-19.

The CDR3 is CASSPTTVGQRNNSPLHF. The DNA is TGTGCCAGCTCACCTACTACCGTGGGGCAGCGTAATAATTCACCCCTCCACTTT. Recombination joined TRBV18 with TRBJ1-6; a tentative D call is TRBD1 (5 bases match). The CDR3 measures 18 amino acids from cysteine to phenylalanine. The kept DNA is CDR3 alone, 54 bases in frame from the first base. According to the germline V gene, CDR1 reads KGHSH and CDR2 reads LQKENI. The V and J ends are trimmed by 3 bases and 5 bases, leaving 20 bases between them.